This TCR beta chain was captured by sequencing in a study of beta chain features in type 1 diabetes. Study context: Examination of sorted cells across all samples involved about 99 million cells.

There are a few counts of this clone. It was one heparinised blood draw, averaging about 116 mL, that each donor gave. Markers CD45RO/CCR7/CD25/CD127/CD95/CD27 served to sort CD4+ naive, central memory, regulatory and stem cell-like memory cells. From germline, CDR1 is SGHVS and CDR2 FQNEAQ. J gave up 4 bases and V 5 bases, and 5 bases lay outside the gene matches. The CDR3 consists of 14 residues. Expressed TCRB transcripts were sequenced because the entire RNA isolate underwent reverse transcription. Libraries were prepared by immunoSEQ multiplex PCR; TCRdb keeps only in-frame clonotypes and omits some of them. The data contain around 300,000 clones, less than 15% of them singletons.

The receptor's source is a man aged 25-45 years in good health. Sequencing used central memory CD4+ T cells from blood. V usage is TRBV7-8 and J usage is TRBJ1-3; TRBD1 aligns across 7 bases. CDR3 amino acids: CASSRRGSGNTIYF. In nucleotides, the CDR3 is TGTGCCAGCAGCCGCAGGGGGTCAGGAAACACCATATATTTT. Combining the CDR3 with reference TRBV7-8 and TRBJ1-3 gives the whole variable domain GAGVSQSPRYKVAKRGQDVALRCDPISGHVSLFWYQQALGQGPEFLTYFQNEAQLDKSGLPSDRFFAERPEGSVSTLKIQRTQQEDSAVYLCASSRRGSGNTIYFGEGSWLTVV.